In its sample, the clone carrying this T cell receptor (beta chain) was seen a few times. The sample is drawn from a study of cytomegalovirus exposure and HLA in healthy donors. At the level of the study: In a previous analysis, 120 million or so unique TCR beta sequences were found from some 200 million T cells. The study placed 70% to 85% of its approximately 400 genotyped donors in the Caucasian-associated ancestry cluster.

PCR involved 60 Vbeta and 13 Jbeta primers. Produced via immunoSEQ multiplex PCR; TCRdb's table is partial and in-frame only. Of more than 150,000 clones in the sample, less than 90% are singletons; the top ten hold under 1.5%. The CDR3 spans 11 residues. V shed 2 bases and J shed 7 bases, with 5 bases lying between them. Germline lookup yields CDR1 GTSNPN and CDR2 SVGIG (reference sequence). The sequence came from a girl aged 5-17 years in good health and CMV-seropositive. Sequencing used PBMCs. The J gene is TRBJ2-2, the V gene TRBV30, with D hard to call. CDR3 in amino acids: CAWSYSGELFF. The CDR3, as DNA: TGTGCCTGGAGTTACAGCGGGGAGCTGTTTTTT.